The text below deals with one T cell receptor (beta chain). The entry originates in a study of blood T cell repertoires in COVID-19. About the study: Collection of acute and convalescent COVID-19 samples took place in the United States, Italy and Spain.

Generated by immunoSEQ multiplex PCR, the TCRdb table keeps only in-frame clones and is missing some. The repertoire holds 50,000 to 65,000 clones, with 65% to 90% as singletons. This CDR3 region has 13 residues. Per the germline V gene, CDR1 is SGHNT and CDR2 is YENEEA. V lost 4 bases and J lost 9, with 13 bases in between. This sequence joins TRBV11-3 and TRBJ2-1; TRBD2 is a possible D gene (5 bases). The sample comprised peripheral blood. This TCR was sampled from a man in his forties with acute or convalescent COVID-19. The CDR3 DNA is TGTGCCAGCAGCTCTAGCCCCCTGGGTGAGCAGTTCTTC. Protein sequence: CASSSSPLGEQFF.